These 5 T cell receptor beta chains were all obtained from the same sample, sequenced in a study of blood T cell repertoires in COVID-19. The repertoire was sequenced with immunoSEQ multiplex PCR; TCRdb's copy has only in-frame clones and lacks some. The sample holds 56,000 or so clones, more than 60% seen once. The sample consisted of peripheral blood. Receptors originate from a woman aged 70-85 years with acute or convalescent COVID-19.

The rearrangement links TRBV27 to TRBJ1-4; TRBD1 agrees at 8 bases. V shed 6 bases and J 1 base; nucleotides not matched to a gene: 10. The CDR3 sequence is 17 residues long. Germline V CDR1 and CDR2: MNHEY, SMNVEV (reference sequence). The CDR3 bases are TGTGCCAGCAGCAGACAGGGGTTGATGGGAACTAATGAAAAACTGTTTTTT. It translates to CASSRQGLMGTNEKLFF.

The chain recombines TRBV15 with TRBJ2-7, with TRBD2 identical over 12 bases. The CDR3 is made up of 16 amino acids. CDR1 and CDR2 from the germline V gene are LNHNV and YYDKDF (reference sequence). The J segment lost 5 bases and the V segment lost 1 base, leaving 6 bases of the junction unmatched. CDR3 coding DNA: TGTGCCACCAGCAGAGCCCCTAGCGGGGGGGCCCACGAGCAGTACTTC. Protein sequence: CATSRAPSGGAHEQYF.

The chain combines TRBV11-2 with TRBJ2-6; D ambiguous. Germline CDR1 SGHAT, CDR2 FQNNGV. V gave up 0 bases and J gave up 0 bases, with 12 bases separating them. The CDR3 has 18 residues. CDR3 sequence: CASSLDPVVDSGANVLTF. The DNA for the CDR3 is TGTGCCAGCAGCTTAGATCCGGTGGTAGACTCTGGGGCCAACGTCCTGACTTTC.

The chain has TRBV2 and TRBJ2-5, with a weak D call TRBD1 (5 bases). Germline CDR1 SNHLY, CDR2 FYNNEI. V lost 6 bases and J 1 base, leaving 15 bases between the germline ends. The CDR3 is 15 amino acids. The DNA for the CDR3 is TGTGCCAGCAGCCCTTTCAGACAGTCCCAAGAGACCCAGTACTTC. Protein sequence: CASSPFRQSQETQYF.

This rearrangement joins TRBV4-1 to TRBJ2-7; no reliable D call. Trimming stripped 0 bases from V and 0 bases from J, with 9 bases between. This CDR3 has 15 amino acids. Germline V CDR1 and CDR2: MGHRA, YSYEKL. CDR3 region: CASSQDGAGSYEQYF. CDR3 nucleotides: TGCGCCAGCAGCCAAGATGGCGCAGGCTCCTACGAGCAGTACTTC.